One and the same sample provided the 10 T cell receptor beta chains below, sequenced in a study of Tregs in tolerant kidney transplant recipients. Data came from immunoSEQ multiplex PCR; TCRdb stores just in-frame clones and leaves some out. The sample lists about 56,000 clones; about 86% were seen once. The sequencing sample was made of CD4+ T cells from blood. All receptors derive from a human donor in good health.

V is TRBV5-4 and J is TRBJ2-3; 12 nucleotides line up with TRBD2. CDR3 length: 14 residues. Looked up from germline, CDR1 is SGHNT and CDR2 is YYREEE (reference sequence). The V and J ends lost 7 bases and 4 bases, in that order; junction bases with no gene match: 4. The chain's CDR3 is CASGPSGGADTQYF. DNA of the CDR3: TGTGCCAGCGGACCTAGCGGGGGGGCAGATACGCAGTATTTT.

This chain joins TRBV2 and TRBJ2-7; weak D call: TRBD1 (5 bases). CDR1 is SNHLY and CDR2 is FYNNEI in the germline V gene. V lost 6 bases to trimming and J lost 2 bases, with 11 bases between them. This CDR3 has 13 amino acids. In DNA, the CDR3 is TGTGCCAGCAGCAAACAGGCCGCCTACGAGCAGTACTTC. Translation gives CASSKQAAYEQYF. The full variable domain, its missing parts supplied by reference TRBV2 and TRBJ2-7, is EPEVTQTPSHQVTQMGQEVILRCVPISNHLYFYWYRQILGQKVEFLVSFYNNEISEKSEIFDDQFSVERPDGSNFTLKIRSTKLEDSAMYFCASSKQAAYEQYFGPGTRLTVT.

The CDR3 region has the DNA TGTGCCATCAGTGTAGGGGGCAGGGAGACCCAGTACTTC. The encoded protein is CAISVGGRETQYF. The chain links TRBV10-3 to TRBJ2-5; 7 bases line up with TRBD1. The CDR3 consists of 13 residues. With 4 bases clipped from V and 5 bases from J, the junction kept 4 bases outside the gene matches. Germline V gene lookup returns CDR1 ENHRY and CDR2 SYGVKD.

The V call is TRBV2, the J call TRBJ2-3; the match to TRBD2 covers 9 bases. V lost 4 bases to trimming and J lost 5 bases; unmatched junction nucleotides: 7. Germline CDR1 SNHLY, CDR2 FYNNEI. The CDR3 length is 15 residues. The CDR3 DNA follows: TGTGCCAGCAGTGGGCTAGCGGGGTCTGAAGATACGCAGTATTTT. Its translation: CASSGLAGSEDTQYF.

V and J are TRBV11-2 and TRBJ1-3; no reliable D call. In germline, CDR1 is SGHAT, CDR2 FQNNGV. V was shortened by 2 bases and J by 4 bases, with 12 bases between the two germline ends. The CDR3 is 15 residues long. The CDR3 nucleotides read TGTGCCAGCAGCTTATCTGGGCTAAAGGGAAACACCATATATTTT. As protein: CASSLSGLKGNTIYF.

J is TRBJ2-4 and V is TRBV13, with D unclear. Per the germline V gene, CDR1 is PRHDT and CDR2 is FYEKMQ (reference sequence). The V end lost 1 base, the J end lost 0 bases, and 7 bases lay between the germline ends. This CDR3 has 15 residues. For the CDR3, the DNA is TGTGCCAGCAGCTTAGACAGAGGAGCCAAAAACATTCAGTACTTC. This codes for CASSLDRGAKNIQYF.

V usage is TRBV5-1 and J usage is TRBJ2-7; 8 bases map to TRBD2. This CDR3 contains 14 residues. Germline V gives CDR1 SGHRS, CDR2 YFSETQ. V trimming: 3 bases; J trimming: 6 bases; junction bases outside the gene matches: 8. The DNA for the CDR3 is TGCGCCAGCAGCTCCGCAGCGGGAGCGTCCGAGCAGTACTTC. Amino acids: CASSSAAGASEQYF.

The gene calls are TRBV7-7 and TRBJ2-5, with D possibly matching TRBD2 (6 bases). Trimming shortened V by 4 bases and J by 4 bases, and 10 bases separated the two germline ends. Germline V gives CDR1 SSHAT, CDR2 FNYEAQ (reference sequence). The CDR3 is made up of 13 amino acids. CDR3 loop: CASSSTRGETQYF. The CDR3 DNA reads TGTGCCAGCAGCTCGACTAGGGGAGAGACCCAGTACTTC.

J is TRBJ2-4 and V is TRBV19; D may be TRBD2 (7 bases). Trimming took 6 bases from V and 8 from J, leaving 14 bases between them. The germline V gene encodes CDR1 LNHDA and CDR2 SQIVND (reference sequence). CDR3 length: 13 amino acids. CDR3 residues: CASSLRGADIQYF. CDR3 sequence (DNA): TGTGCCAGTAGCCTCCGGGGGGCGGACATTCAGTACTTC.

The chain joins TRBV9 to TRBJ1-1, with no clear D. Trimming stripped 0 bases from V and 8 bases from J, with 14 bases between. The CDR3 is made up of 14 amino acids. The germline V gene has CDR1 SGDLS and CDR2 YYNGEE. The CDR3 nucleotides are TGTGCCAGCAGCGTAGTCAGTGGCGGGAGGGAAGCTTTCTTT. Protein: CASSVVSGGREAFF.